This note documents a single TCR beta chain sequence. Its antigen is still unknown. The source of the sample is a study of cytomegalovirus exposure and HLA in healthy donors. Per germline, CDR1 MGHDK and CDR2 SYGVNS. Unmatched junction bases numbered 3, after V lost 4 bases and J lost 3 bases. The CDR3 is 14 residues long. The donors gave bone marrow, and they were healthy. Study results and caveats: Excluded: some indistinguishable V segments such as TRBV6-2 and TRBV6-3. There were approximately 150 TCR beta chains listed as cytomegalovirus-associated.

The PCR ran on 60 Vbeta and 13 Jbeta primers. Sequencing was performed with immunoSEQ multiplex PCR; in TCRdb, only in-frame clones are kept and a portion is missing. The data show more than 80,000 clones, roughly 82% seen once. The specimen was PBMCs. The V gene is TRBV25-1, the J gene TRBJ1-5; TRBD1 agrees at 7 bases. This TCR was sampled from a male donor in good health and CMV-seropositive. CDR3 DNA sequence: TGTGCCAGCAGTGGACAGGGCATCAATCAGCCCCAGCATTTT. Translating gives CASSGQGINQPQHF.